This is a list of T cell receptor beta chains from one sample in a study of shared clonotypes between healthy human individuals. Libraries were prepared by immunoSEQ multiplex PCR; TCRdb keeps only in-frame clonotypes and omits some of them. The data show about 2.3 million clones, with approximately 95% seen just once and about 0.41% held by the top ten. Source material: naive CD4+ T cells from PBMCs. The receptor set was obtained from a man aged 18 to 35 in good health. Some clones in this sample may be carry-over from other donors' samples. Each CDR3 is given with its conserved first and last residue. A D gene is named only where the DNA matches it firmly. Part of the rows lack a size; the others show once, few, many or a class for expanded clones.

TRBJ2-1,TRBD1,TRBV14,-,CASSLLIRDRGYNEQFF,TGTGCCAGCAGCCTTTTAATCCGGGACAGGGGTTACAATGAGCAGTTCTTC
TRBJ2-2,TRBD2,TRBV18,-,CASSPPGLGPNTGELFF,TGTGCCAGCTCACCACCGGGACTAGGACCTAACACCGGGGAGCTGTTTTTT
TRBJ1-1,-,TRBV30,-,CAWDGGAGAQAFF,TGTGCCTGGGATGGGGGAGCAGGGGCCCAGGCTTTCTTT
TRBJ2-3,TRBD2,TRBV27,-,CASSMRRGLAGVDTQYF,TGTGCCAGCAGTATGAGGCGGGGACTAGCGGGAGTAGATACGCAGTATTTT
TRBJ2-2,-,TRBV6-1,once,CASRPPGAGAGELFF,TGTGCCAGCAGGCCCCCGGGAGCTGGAGCCGGGGAGCTGTTTTTT
TRBJ2-7,-,TRBV18,-,CASSPDQLGQYF,TGTGCCAGCTCACCAGATCAGCTGGGGCAGTACTTC
TRBJ1-1,-,TRBV6-5,-,CASRQGRSAEAFF,TGTGCCAGCAGACAGGGAAGATCGGCTGAAGCTTTCTTT
TRBJ2-1,TRBD2,TRBV5-6,-,CASSQGLAGENEQFF,TGTGCCAGCAGCCAGGGACTAGCGGGAGAGAATGAGCAGTTCTTC
TRBJ2-1,-,TRBV11-2,-,CASSPTRGYNEQFF,TGTGCCAGCAGCCCAACCCGGGGTTACAATGAGCAGTTCTTC
TRBJ1-2,TRBD1,TRBV19,-,CASSLTGGNGYTF,TGTGCCAGTAGCCTAACAGGGGGTAACGGCTACACCTTC
TRBJ2-4,-,TRBV10-3,-,CAISERSNIQYF,TGTGCCATCAGTGAACGCTCGAACATTCAGTACTTC
TRBJ1-4,-,TRBV6-1,-,CASSGPGNEKLFF,TGTGCCAGCAGTGGGCCCGGAAATGAAAAACTGTTTTTT
TRBJ2-2,-,TRBV5-1,-,CASSFGSFPGELFF,TGCGCCAGCAGCTTTGGGTCCTTCCCCGGGGAGCTGTTTTTT
TRBJ2-7,TRBD2,TRBV27,-,CASRINSIGTSGSHTYEQYF,TGTGCCAGCAGGATCAACTCGATCGGGACTAGCGGGAGTCATACCTACGAGCAGTACTTC
TRBJ1-3,-,TRBV28,once,CASSLSGSGNTIYF,TGTGCCAGCAGTTTGTCAGGATCTGGAAACACCATATATTTT
TRBJ2-3,TRBD1,TRBV5-6,-,CASSFDRVADTQYF,TGTGCCAGCAGCTTCGACAGGGTCGCAGATACGCAGTATTTT
TRBJ1-2,-,TRBV28,-,CANSRGRLNGYTF,TGTGCCAACTCAAGGGGACGACTGAATGGCTACACCTTC
TRBJ2-5,-,TRBV21-1,-,CASSTRASGSGETQYF,TGTGCCAGCAGCACTCGGGCTAGCGGGAGTGGGGAGACCCAGTACTTC
TRBJ2-7,-,TRBV2,once,CASSETGEKYEQYF,TGTGCCAGCAGTGAGACGGGGGAAAAATACGAGCAGTACTTC
TRBJ2-7,TRBD2,TRBV4-3,-,CASSRRLAESSYEQYF,TGCGCCAGCAGCCGCCGACTAGCCGAAAGCTCCTACGAGCAGTACTTC
TRBJ2-3,TRBD2,TRBV29-1,-,CSVDATSGSTDTQYF,TGCAGCGTTGATGCCACTAGCGGGAGCACAGATACGCAGTATTTT
TRBJ2-3,TRBD1,TRBV5-1,-,CASSLLTGAPTDTQYF,TGCGCCAGCAGCTTGTTAACAGGGGCCCCCACAGATACGCAGTATTTT
TRBJ1-4,TRBD1,TRBV19,-,CASSRGQINEKLFF,TGTGCCAGTAGCCGGGGACAGATTAATGAAAAACTGTTTTTT
TRBJ2-7,TRBD1,TRBV7-2,-,CASSPNSGQGGYEQYF,TGTGCCAGCAGCCCTAACTCGGGACAGGGGGGCTACGAGCAGTACTTC
TRBJ2-1,TRBD2,TRBV9,once,CASSVVAGGYNEQFF,TGTGCCAGCAGCGTAGTAGCGGGAGGGTACAATGAGCAGTTCTTC
TRBJ1-3,TRBD1,TRBV5-1,-,CASSPGTAGNTIYF,TGCGCCAGCAGCCCCGGGACAGCTGGAAACACCATATATTTT
TRBJ1-4,-,TRBV28,-,CASSLAREKLFF,TGTGCCAGCAGTTTGGCCAGAGAAAAACTGTTTTTT
TRBJ1-5,-,TRBV28,few,CASRVGGGPNQPQHF,TGTGCCAGCAGGGTCGGTGGGGGTCCCAATCAGCCCCAGCATTTT
TRBJ2-2,TRBD2,TRBV9,-,CANSGLAGDTGELFF,TGTGCCAACTCGGGACTAGCGGGAGACACCGGGGAGCTGTTTTTT
TRBJ2-7,TRBD1,TRBV19,once,CASSKRGDRGTGPYEQYF,TGTGCCAGTAGTAAGAGGGGGGACAGGGGAACCGGGCCCTACGAGCAGTACTTC
TRBJ1-5,-,TRBV10-3,few,CANAPGINQPQHF,TGTGCCAATGCTCCAGGGATTAATCAGCCCCAGCATTTT
TRBJ2-7,-,TRBV6-4,-,CASSERGNQYLSEQYF,TGTGCCAGCAGTGAACGGGGGAACCAGTATTTGAGCGAGCAGTACTTC
TRBJ1-2,-,TRBV6-5,-,CASSPREGYGYTF,TGTGCCAGCAGCCCCCGCGAGGGGTATGGCTACACCTTC
TRBJ2-2,TRBD2,TRBV28,once,CASTSFLVSSGRGGELFF,TGTGCCAGCACTTCCTTCCTGGTCTCTAGCGGGAGAGGGGGGGAGCTGTTTTTT
TRBJ2-7,-,TRBV29-1,-,CSVTRPTSGIYEQYF,TGCAGCGTTACTCGACCCACAAGTGGAATCTACGAGCAGTACTTC
TRBJ1-1,-,TRBV2,-,CASSVLGEMNTEAFF,TGTGCCAGCAGTGTTCTGGGGGAGATGAACACTGAAGCTTTCTTT
TRBJ2-7,-,TRBV9,-,CASSVGPLAPSSYEQYF,TGTGCCAGCAGCGTAGGGCCCCTGGCCCCTAGCTCCTACGAGCAGTACTTC
TRBJ2-7,TRBD2,TRBV25-1,-,CASTPGLADSYEQYF,TGTGCCAGCACTCCAGGGCTAGCGGACTCCTACGAGCAGTACTTC
TRBJ1-1,TRBD1,TRBV15,-,CATRTGASSAFF,TGTGCCACCAGGACAGGGGCCTCATCAGCTTTCTTT
TRBJ2-3,TRBD1,TRBV7-3,-,CASSLRQGDGPDTQYF,TGTGCCAGCAGCTTAAGACAGGGGGACGGCCCAGATACGCAGTATTTT
TRBJ1-1,-,TRBV7-6,-,CASSSGAGNTEAFF,TGTGCCAGCAGCTCAGGAGCAGGGAACACTGAAGCTTTCTTT
TRBJ1-2,-,TRBV9,-,CASSVYGNYGYTF,TGTGCCAGCAGCGTATACGGAAACTATGGCTACACCTTC
TRBJ2-3,TRBD2,TRBV27,-,CASRPGGTDTQYF,TGTGCCAGTCGGCCGGGGGGGACAGATACGCAGTATTTT
TRBJ2-5,TRBD1,TRBV6-5,-,CASSRQGAETQYF,TGTGCCAGCAGTAGACAGGGGGCCGAGACCCAGTACTTC
TRBJ1-5,-,TRBV11-2,once,CASSLSGRDDNQPQHF,TGTGCCAGCAGCTTATCGGGCAGGGACGACAATCAGCCCCAGCATTTT
TRBJ1-4,-,TRBV14,-,CASSQARASATNEKLFF,TGTGCCAGCAGCCAAGCGCGGGCCTCTGCAACTAATGAAAAACTGTTTTTT
TRBJ2-7,-,TRBV6-6,-,CVSSYSYGSVYEQYF,TGTGTCAGCAGTTACTCGTACGGGAGTGTCTACGAGCAGTACTTC
TRBJ2-7,-,TRBV5-4,-,CASSNDGGIDYEQYF,TGTGCCAGCAGCAATGACGGGGGAATCGATTACGAGCAGTACTTC
TRBJ2-7,-,TRBV6-1,-,CAGGNAAGNEQYF,TGTGCCGGGGGGAACGCTGCCGGGAACGAGCAGTACTTC
TRBJ1-1,-,TRBV5-4,-,CASMGGEGEAFF,TGTGCCAGCATGGGGGGCGAGGGTGAAGCTTTCTTT
TRBJ2-2,-,TRBV14,-,CASSQGMTREIWTGELFF,TGTGCCAGCAGCCAAGGGATGACTCGGGAGATATGGACCGGGGAGCTGTTTTTT
TRBJ1-5,TRBD1,TRBV7-8,-,CASSLGQGYNQPQHF,TGTGCCAGCAGCTTGGGACAGGGATACAATCAGCCCCAGCATTTT